One sample yielded the 17 T cell receptor beta chains listed below, sequenced in a study of blood T cell repertoires in COVID-19. The assay was immunoSEQ multiplex PCR, and TCRdb's table has in-frame clones only and misses some. Altogether some 230,000 clones are present, about four fifths being singletons, with the ten largest covering 3% to 3.5%. Sequenced sample: peripheral blood. The source is a woman in her twenties or thirties who had recovered from COVID-19.

The CDR3 coding sequence is TGTGCCAGCAGTTTATTTCGACTTCGGAACACTGAAGCTTTCTTT. Its translation is CASSLFRLRNTEAFF. J is TRBJ1-1 and V is TRBV28; D gene uncertain. V lost 1 base, J lost 1 base, and 10 bases lay in between. This CDR3 is built from 15 residues. Germline CDR1 is MDHEN and CDR2 is SYDVKM.

CDR3: CASTLRGGLYEQYF. In DNA, the CDR3 is TGTGCCAGCACTCTACGGGGGGGATTATACGAGCAGTACTTC. The gene calls are TRBV6-5 and TRBJ2-7, with 8 bases lining up with TRBD2. The J segment lost 4 bases and the V segment lost 7 bases, leaving 9 bases of the junction unmatched. The germline CDR1 and CDR2 sequences are MNHEY and SVGAGI. The CDR3 is 14 residues long.

V is TRBV7-3 and J is TRBJ1-6; 7 nucleotides match TRBD1. This CDR3 comprises 13 residues. Germline V gene data show CDR1 as SGHTA and CDR2 as FQGTGA. The V segment lost 5 bases and the J segment 13 bases; nucleotides outside the gene matches: 8. The CDR3 nucleotides are TGTGCCAGCAGCCGAATCACAGGGGAGCCCCTCCACTTT. It specifies CASSRITGEPLHF.

The rearrangement uses TRBV6-5 and TRBJ1-2; weak D call: TRBD1 (6 bases). Germline values: CDR1 MNHEY, CDR2 SVGAGI. Trimming shortened V by 7 bases and J by 0 bases, and 12 bases separated the two germline ends. CDR3 length: 14 amino acids. CDR3 DNA sequence: TGTGCCAGCAATAGGCAGGGGCCTAACTATGGCTACACCTTC. It encodes CASNRQGPNYGYTF.

The chain links TRBV19 to TRBJ2-2, with TRBD1 matching over 8 bases. Trimming removed 4 bases from V and 5 bases from J; junction bases left unmatched: 6. Germline CDR1 reads LNHDA; CDR2 reads SQIVND (reference sequence). The CDR3 has 15 amino acids. CDR3 nucleotide sequence: TGTGCCAGTAGTAGAGGACAGGGAGGAACCGGGGAGCTGTTTTTT. Protein: CASSRGQGGTGELFF.

The V and J genes are TRBV27 and TRBJ1-4, with TRBD1 matching 8 bases. The CDR3 has 14 residues. CDR1 and CDR2 from the germline V gene are MNHEY and SMNVEV (reference sequence). V trimming: 5 bases; J trimming: 7 bases; junction bases outside the gene matches: 6. As DNA, the CDR3 is TGTGCCAGCAGTCTGGACAGGGTGGGTGAAAAACTGTTTTTT. Protein product: CASSLDRVGEKLFF.

The rearrangement links TRBV6-5 to TRBJ1-2, with TRBD1 as a possible D gene (5 bases). V lost 2 bases, J lost 4 bases, and 17 bases lay in between. From germline, CDR1 is MNHEY and CDR2 SVGAGI. The CDR3 spans 16 residues. The CDR3 region is CASSYTPGGVPYGYTF. Written as DNA, the CDR3 is TGTGCCAGCAGTTACACCCCTGGGGGGGTCCCCTATGGCTACACCTTC.

The chain uses TRBV30 and TRBJ2-7; 10 bases map to TRBD1. V trimming: 2 bases; J trimming: 4 bases; junction bases outside the gene matches: 5. The germline gives CDR1 GTSNPN, CDR2 SVGIG (reference sequence). CDR3 size: 14 residues. The CDR3 sequence: CAWSPGQGIYEQYF. In DNA, the CDR3 is TGTGCCTGGAGTCCGGGACAGGGGATTTACGAGCAGTACTTC.

The CDR3 here is CASSLYGGSRPQHF. CDR3 DNA sequence: TGTGCCAGCAGTTTATATGGCGGGTCGCGGCCCCAGCATTTT. The V and J genes are TRBV28 and TRBJ1-5; D is uncertain. Germline CDR1 and CDR2: MDHEN and SYDVKM. Trimming shortened V by 1 base and J by 9 bases, and 13 bases separated the two germline ends. The CDR3 sequence is 14 residues long.

The J gene is TRBJ2-7, the V gene TRBV27; 12 bases line up with TRBD2. The V gene end was trimmed by 6 bases and the J gene end by 2 bases; junction bases not matched to a gene: 11. CDR3 size: 17 residues. Germline-derived CDR1 and CDR2 are MNHEY and SMNVEV (reference sequence). Written as DNA, the CDR3 is TGTGCCAGCAGCCTCAAACTAGCGGGAGGCCCACCCTACGAGCAGTACTTC. Its translation: CASSLKLAGGPPYEQYF.

This clone has a handful of counts. The V and J genes are TRBV9 and TRBJ2-2; D is perhaps TRBD2 (5 bases). The CDR3 consists of 14 residues. V lost 9 bases to trimming and J lost 2 bases, with 14 bases between them. CDR1 SGDLS and CDR2 YYNGEE come from the germline V gene. CDR3: CANRGLTNTGELFF. The CDR3 bases are TGTGCCAATAGAGGGCTAACTAACACCGGGGAGCTGTTTTTT.

This rearrangement joins TRBV6-5 to TRBJ1-4; the match to TRBD1 covers 8 bases. CDR1 is MNHEY and CDR2 is SVGAGI in the germline V gene. This CDR3 contains 15 residues. J was trimmed by 7 bases and V by 6 bases; bases with no gene match: 10. The CDR3 spells CASSPGQGSLEKLFF. Here the CDR3 DNA reads TGTGCCAGCAGCCCCGGACAGGGCAGCCTTGAAAAACTGTTTTTT.

This chain links TRBV9 with TRBJ2-7, with TRBD2 identical over 14 bases. V shed 0 bases, J shed 5 bases, and the junction held 7 bases outside the gene matches. The CDR3 is made up of 17 amino acids. Germline lookup yields CDR1 SGDLS and CDR2 YYNGEE. This CDR3 reads CASSVGLAGGPQDEQYF. As DNA, the CDR3 is TGTGCCAGCAGCGTAGGACTAGCGGGAGGGCCTCAGGACGAGCAGTACTTC.

As regards this clone: The sample contains more than one DNA sequence encoding this CDR3. The chain links TRBV6-5 to TRBJ1-5; 8 bases fit TRBD1. This CDR3 has 14 amino acids. V shed 2 bases and J 6 bases; nucleotides not matched to a gene: 3. Per germline, CDR1 MNHEY and CDR2 SVGAGI. The CDR3: CASSYQGAGQPQHF. CDR3 coding DNA: TGTGCCAGCAGTTACCAGGGGGCGGGTCAGCCCCAGCATTTT.

This clone has only one observation. This chain connects TRBV7-3 to TRBJ2-7, with 11 bases that match TRBD2. J was trimmed by 6 bases and V by 6 bases; bases with no gene match: 4. The CDR3 totals 13 residues. Germline assignment: CDR1 SGHTA and CDR2 FQGTGA. CDR3 in amino acids: CASRPSGGSEQYF. The CDR3 DNA reads TGTGCCAGCAGACCTAGCGGGGGGAGCGAGCAGTACTTC.

This sequence joins TRBV19 and TRBJ1-4, with 8 positions matching TRBD1. Germline values: CDR1 LNHDA, CDR2 SQIVND (reference sequence). CDR3 length equals 14 residues. With V trimmed by 5 bases and J by 8 bases, 7 bases remained unmatched. The CDR3 spells CASSPGQAVEKLFF. CDR3 coding DNA: TGTGCCAGTAGTCCGGGACAGGCAGTCGAAAAACTGTTTTTT.

The rearrangement links TRBV5-8 to TRBJ1-1, with D maybe TRBD1 (5 bases). The V end was cut by 5 bases, the J end by 3 bases, with 11 bases between. Germline loops: CDR1 SGHTS, CDR2 YDEGEE. The CDR3 runs 13 residues. The CDR3 region has the DNA TGTGCCAGCAGGTCACGGGGGTACACTGAAGCTTTCTTT. This encodes CASRSRGYTEAFF.